This TCR beta chain stems from a study of OX40 agonist ivuxolimab in advanced cancers. Overall study context: Eligibility rules accepted prior anti-PD-1, anti-PD-L1 or anti-CTLA-4 therapy, and around 40% had some. Study-wide points: CD8+ T cells showed, on average, more clonal expansion than CD4+ cells.

TCRdb's copy holds only in-frame clones and misses some; the assay was immunoSEQ multiplex PCR. The sample records approximately 88,000 clones, about 88% being singletons. CDR1 is SNHLY, CDR2 FYNNEI, per germline. CDR3 length: 12 amino acids. Trimming cost V 0 bases and J 9 bases, with 9 bases left between them. Details on this clone: The antigen is not known.

The receptor was derived from an adult with an advanced solid tumor such as melanoma, head and neck, liver or kidney cancer. The input for sequencing was CD4+ or CD8+ T cells sorted from blood, taken in a trial of the OX40 agonist ivuxolimab. The chain joins TRBV2 to TRBJ2-7; no clear D. The CDR3 here is CASSEASRAQYF. DNA for the CDR3: TGTGCCAGCAGTGAAGCTTCCCGTGCGCAGTACTTC.